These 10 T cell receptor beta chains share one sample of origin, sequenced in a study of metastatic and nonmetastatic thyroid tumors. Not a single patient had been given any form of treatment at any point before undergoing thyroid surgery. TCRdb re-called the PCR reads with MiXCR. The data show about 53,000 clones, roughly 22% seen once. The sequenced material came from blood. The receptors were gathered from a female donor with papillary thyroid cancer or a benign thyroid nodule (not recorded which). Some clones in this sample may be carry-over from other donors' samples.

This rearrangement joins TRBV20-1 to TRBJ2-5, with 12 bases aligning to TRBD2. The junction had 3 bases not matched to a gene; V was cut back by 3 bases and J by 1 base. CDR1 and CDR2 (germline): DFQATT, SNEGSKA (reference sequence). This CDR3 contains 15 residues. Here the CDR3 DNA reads TGCAGTGCTAGCCCGACTAGCGGGAGCCAAGAGACCCAGTACTTC. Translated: CSASPTSGSQETQYF.

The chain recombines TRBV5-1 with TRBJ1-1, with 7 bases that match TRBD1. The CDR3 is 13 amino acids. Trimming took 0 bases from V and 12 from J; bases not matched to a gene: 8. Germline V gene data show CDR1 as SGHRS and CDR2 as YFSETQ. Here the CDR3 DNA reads TGCGCCAGCAGCTTGGGTGAAGGGACAGAATCTTTCTTT. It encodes CASSLGEGTESFF.

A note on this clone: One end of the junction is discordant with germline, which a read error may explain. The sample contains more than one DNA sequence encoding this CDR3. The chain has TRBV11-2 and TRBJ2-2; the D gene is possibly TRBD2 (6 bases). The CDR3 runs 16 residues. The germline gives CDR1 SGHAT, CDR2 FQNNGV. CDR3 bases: TGTGCCAGCAGCTTAGTTGCGGGGATGAACACCCGGGAGCTGTTTTTT. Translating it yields CASSLVAGMNTRELFF. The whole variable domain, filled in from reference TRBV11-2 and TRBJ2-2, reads EAGVAQSPRYKIIEKRQSVAFWCNPISGHATLYWYQQILGQGPKLLIQFQNNGVVDDSQLPKDRFSAERLKGVDSTLKIQPAKLEDSAVYLCASSLVAGMNTRELFFGEGSRLTVL.

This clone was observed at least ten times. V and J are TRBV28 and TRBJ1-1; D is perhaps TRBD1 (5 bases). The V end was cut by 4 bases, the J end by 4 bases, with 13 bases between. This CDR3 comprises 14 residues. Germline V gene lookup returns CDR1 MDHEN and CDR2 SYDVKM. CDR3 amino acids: CASSSWGGTTEAFF. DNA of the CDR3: TGTGCCAGCAGTTCGTGGGGGGGTACCACTGAAGCTTTCTTT.

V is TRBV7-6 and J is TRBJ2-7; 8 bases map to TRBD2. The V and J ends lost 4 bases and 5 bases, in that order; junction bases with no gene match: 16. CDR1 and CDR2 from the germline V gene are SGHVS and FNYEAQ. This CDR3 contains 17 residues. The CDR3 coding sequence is TGTGCCAGCAGCTCTACGTCCGGGACTAGATATCCTAACGAGCAGTACGTC. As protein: CASSSTSGTRYPNEQYV.

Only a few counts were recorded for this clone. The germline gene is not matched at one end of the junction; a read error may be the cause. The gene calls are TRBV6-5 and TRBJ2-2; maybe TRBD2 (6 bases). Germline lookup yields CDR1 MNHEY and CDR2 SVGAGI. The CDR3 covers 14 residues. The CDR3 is CASSYRSRGGEPFF. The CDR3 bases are TGTGCCAGCAGTTACCGGTCCCGGGGCGGGGAGCCGTTTTTT.

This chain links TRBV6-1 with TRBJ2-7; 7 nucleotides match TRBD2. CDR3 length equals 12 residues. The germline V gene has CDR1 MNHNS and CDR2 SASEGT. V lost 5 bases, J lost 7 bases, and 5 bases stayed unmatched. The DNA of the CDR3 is TGTGCCAGCAGTACCCGGGGGGATGAGCAGTACTTC. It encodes CASSTRGDEQYF.

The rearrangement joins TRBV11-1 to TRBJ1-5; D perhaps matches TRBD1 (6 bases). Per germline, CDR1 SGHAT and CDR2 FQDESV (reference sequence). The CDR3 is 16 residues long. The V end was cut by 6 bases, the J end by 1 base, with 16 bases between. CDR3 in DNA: TGTGCCAGCAGTCCTCAGGGGTCTCGGAGCAATCAGCCCCAGCATTTT. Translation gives CASSPQGSRSNQPQHF.

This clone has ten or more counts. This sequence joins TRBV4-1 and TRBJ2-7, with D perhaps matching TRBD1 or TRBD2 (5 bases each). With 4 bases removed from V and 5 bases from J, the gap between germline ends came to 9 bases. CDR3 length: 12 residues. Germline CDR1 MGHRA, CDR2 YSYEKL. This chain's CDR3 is CASSPGSHEQYF. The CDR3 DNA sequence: TGCGCCAGCAGCCCAGGGAGCCACGAGCAGTACTTC.

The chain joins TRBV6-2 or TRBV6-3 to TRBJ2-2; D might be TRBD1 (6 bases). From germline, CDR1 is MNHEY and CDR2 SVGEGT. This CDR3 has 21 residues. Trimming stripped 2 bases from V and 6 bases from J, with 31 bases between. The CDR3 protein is CASSYPLDRSSLACRSGELFF. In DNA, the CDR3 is TGTGCCAGCAGTTACCCGCTAGACAGGTCGAGTTTGGCGTGTCGATCCGGGGAGCTGTTTTTT.